This is a list of T cell receptor beta chains from one sample in a study of Graves' ophthalmopathy and Graves' hyperthyroidism. A single record per CDR3 protein comes from TCRdb applying MiXCR to the multiplex PCR reads. The sample holds hundreds of thousands of distinct CDR3 sequences; 22% are singletons and the top ten take approximately 6.9%. Sequencing input: peripheral blood. The origin of the receptors is a woman between 18 and 29 years old with stable Graves' hyperthyroidism. Some clones in this sample may be carry-over from other donors' samples. Both conserved end residues are part of each CDR3. The order of the fields is V gene, J gene, clone size, D gene, CDR3 protein, CDR3 DNA. The D gene is left open where the match is weak. Size is omitted from some rows. Given values are once, few, many or a class for expanded clones.

v_call: TRBV20-1
j_call: TRBJ2-5
clone_size: NA
d_call: TRBD2
cdr3_aa: CSARGSGERGPQGTQYF
cdr3_nt: TGCAGTGCTAGAGGGTCGGGGGAGCGGGGTCCCCAAGGGACCCAGTACTTC

v_call: TRBV10-1
j_call: TRBJ1-2
clone_size: many
d_call: NA
cdr3_aa: CASSETGSYGYTF
cdr3_nt: TGCGCCAGCAGTGAGACGGGAAGCTATGGCTACACCTTC

v_call: TRBV6-1
j_call: TRBJ1-1
clone_size: NA
d_call: NA
cdr3_aa: CASSERATGPEAFF
cdr3_nt: TGTGCCAGCAGTGAACGGGCGACAGGTCCTGAAGCTTTCTTT

v_call: TRBV7-9
j_call: TRBJ1-1
clone_size: many
d_call: NA
cdr3_aa: CASSPGTSTQTEAFF
cdr3_nt: TGTGCCAGCAGCCCCGGGACGTCTACTCAGACTGAAGCTTTCTTT

v_call: TRBV6-1
j_call: TRBJ2-5
clone_size: NA
d_call: NA
cdr3_aa: CASSEFLLTWDYQETQYF
cdr3_nt: TGTGCCAGCAGTGAATTTTTGCTTACTTGGGACTACCAAGAGACCCAGTACTTC

v_call: TRBV29-1
j_call: TRBJ2-5
clone_size: many
d_call: NA
cdr3_aa: CSVGLRGSETQYF
cdr3_nt: TGCAGCGTTGGTCTACGGGGTTCGGAGACCCAGTACTTC

v_call: TRBV5-6
j_call: TRBJ1-2
clone_size: many
d_call: NA
cdr3_aa: CASSFRGVNGYTF
cdr3_nt: TGTGCCAGCAGCTTTAGAGGGGTTAATGGCTACACCTTC

v_call: TRBV7-2
j_call: TRBJ2-7
clone_size: many
d_call: NA
cdr3_aa: CASSPEQGYEQYF
cdr3_nt: TGTGCCAGCAGCCCGGAACAGGGCTACGAGCAGTACTTC

v_call: TRBV6-5
j_call: TRBJ2-5
clone_size: NA
d_call: TRBD1
cdr3_aa: CASSYRTGTKETQYF
cdr3_nt: TGTGCCAGCAGTTACAGGACAGGAACCAAAGAGACCCAGTACTTC

v_call: TRBV12-3/TRBV12-4
j_call: TRBJ1-2
clone_size: many
d_call: NA
cdr3_aa: CASSRRAGVYGYTF
cdr3_nt: TGTGCCAGCAGCCGACGGGCAGGGGTCTATGGCTACACCTTC

v_call: TRBV7-2
j_call: TRBJ2-7
clone_size: many
d_call: TRBD2
cdr3_aa: CASSVILAGGREQYF
cdr3_nt: TGTGCCAGCAGCGTAATACTAGCGGGGGGGCGCGAGCAGTACTTC

v_call: TRBV19
j_call: TRBJ2-5
clone_size: NA
d_call: NA
cdr3_aa: CASSITGGGETQYF
cdr3_nt: TGTGCCAGTAGTATAACCGGGGGAGGAGAGACCCAGTACTTC

v_call: TRBV6-5
j_call: TRBJ2-5
clone_size: many
d_call: TRBD1
cdr3_aa: CASSYGTGEETQYF
cdr3_nt: TGTGCCAGCAGTTACGGGACAGGGGAAGAGACCCAGTACTTC

v_call: TRBV28
j_call: TRBJ2-7
clone_size: NA
d_call: TRBD2
cdr3_aa: CASKDEGLADLFGDGQYF
cdr3_nt: TGTGCCAGCAAGGACGAAGGACTAGCGGACCTCTTTGGTGACGGGCAGTACTTC

v_call: TRBV2
j_call: TRBJ1-1
clone_size: many
d_call: NA
cdr3_aa: CASSEGRQVITEAFF
cdr3_nt: TGTGCCAGCAGTGAAGGGCGACAGGTTATCACTGAAGCTTTCTTT

v_call: TRBV20-1
j_call: TRBJ2-7
clone_size: NA
d_call: TRBD1
cdr3_aa: CSASGQGADYEQYF
cdr3_nt: TGCAGTGCTTCTGGACAGGGGGCAGACTACGAGCAGTACTTC

v_call: TRBV11-2
j_call: TRBJ1-1
clone_size: many
d_call: NA
cdr3_aa: CASSLEGKGTEAFF
cdr3_nt: TGTGCCAGCAGCTTAGAGGGTAAGGGCACTGAAGCTTTCTTT

v_call: TRBV7-2
j_call: TRBJ2-5
clone_size: NA
d_call: NA
cdr3_aa: CASSETGSDGETQYF
cdr3_nt: TGTGCCAGCAGCGAGACAGGTTCGGATGGAGAGACCCAGTACTTC

v_call: TRBV6-2/TRBV6-3
j_call: TRBJ1-1
clone_size: few
d_call: TRBD1
cdr3_aa: CASHISGTGGTEAFF
cdr3_nt: TGTGCCAGCCATATCTCCGGGACAGGGGGCACTGAAGCTTTCTTT

v_call: TRBV18
j_call: TRBJ2-7
clone_size: many
d_call: NA
cdr3_aa: CASSPPGRASNEQYF
cdr3_nt: TGTGCCAGCTCACCACCTGGCAGGGCGAGTAACGAGCAGTACTTC

v_call: TRBV2
j_call: TRBJ1-1
clone_size: many
d_call: NA
cdr3_aa: CASIRLTRNTEAFF
cdr3_nt: TGTGCCAGCATCCGGCTTACGAGGAACACTGAAGCTTTCTTT

v_call: TRBV20-1
j_call: TRBJ2-5
clone_size: many
d_call: NA
cdr3_aa: CSATTGTRISQETQYF
cdr3_nt: TGCAGTGCGACGACGGGGACAAGGATCTCCCAAGAGACCCAGTACTTC

v_call: TRBV12-3/TRBV12-4
j_call: TRBJ1-1
clone_size: NA
d_call: NA
cdr3_aa: CASSLWGGRNTEAFF
cdr3_nt: TGTGCCAGCAGTTTATGGGGGGGGCGGAACACTGAAGCTTTCTTT

v_call: TRBV12-3/TRBV12-4
j_call: TRBJ1-6
clone_size: NA
d_call: NA
cdr3_aa: CASSPQGPSPLHF
cdr3_nt: TGTGCCAGCAGCCCCCAGGGGCCCTCACCCCTCCACTTT

v_call: TRBV11-2
j_call: TRBJ2-7
clone_size: many
d_call: NA
cdr3_aa: CASSLALTVYEQYF
cdr3_nt: TGTGCCAGCAGCTTAGCCTTGACAGTATACGAGCAGTACTTC

v_call: TRBV25-1
j_call: TRBJ1-2
clone_size: few
d_call: NA
cdr3_aa: CASNGKHGYTF
cdr3_nt: TGTGCCAGCAACGGGAAACATGGCTACACCTTC

v_call: TRBV7-9
j_call: TRBJ2-7
clone_size: many
d_call: NA
cdr3_aa: CASSLVAGYEQYF
cdr3_nt: TGTGCCAGCAGCTTAGTAGCAGGTTACGAGCAGTACTTC

v_call: TRBV7-3
j_call: TRBJ2-5
clone_size: NA
d_call: TRBD2
cdr3_aa: CASSTGLAGSGLETQYF
cdr3_nt: TGTGCCAGCAGCACCGGACTAGCGGGAAGTGGGTTGGAGACCCAGTACTTC

v_call: TRBV6-1
j_call: TRBJ1-6
clone_size: NA
d_call: TRBD1
cdr3_aa: CASRRTGAPTPLHF
cdr3_nt: TGTGCCAGCAGGCGTACAGGGGCCCCGACACCCCTCCACTTT

v_call: TRBV25-1
j_call: TRBJ2-7
clone_size: few
d_call: TRBD1
cdr3_aa: CASSDPTTGWYEQYF
cdr3_nt: TGTGCCAGCAGTGACCCAACGACAGGGTGGTACGAGCAGTACTTC

v_call: TRBV20-1
j_call: TRBJ2-7
clone_size: many
d_call: NA
cdr3_aa: CSAMREWAYEQYF
cdr3_nt: TGCAGTGCCATGAGGGAGTGGGCCTACGAGCAGTACTTC

v_call: TRBV6-1
j_call: TRBJ1-2
clone_size: many
d_call: NA
cdr3_aa: CASSPDPGRHGYTF
cdr3_nt: TGTGCCAGCAGTCCCGACCCCGGCCGCCATGGCTACACCTTC

v_call: TRBV12-3/TRBV12-4
j_call: TRBJ2-2
clone_size: many
d_call: TRBD2
cdr3_aa: CASSLALASGSPGELFF
cdr3_nt: TGTGCCAGCAGTTTAGCGCTCGCTAGCGGGAGTCCCGGGGAGCTGTTTTTT

v_call: TRBV9
j_call: TRBJ1-2
clone_size: NA
d_call: NA
cdr3_aa: CASSVFQGPLGRGYTF
cdr3_nt: TGTGCCAGCAGCGTATTCCAGGGACCCCTAGGGCGGGGCTACACCTTC

v_call: TRBV5-6
j_call: TRBJ2-7
clone_size: many
d_call: NA
cdr3_aa: CASSFRRYEQYF
cdr3_nt: TGTGCCAGCAGCTTTAGAAGGTACGAGCAGTACTTC

v_call: TRBV6-5
j_call: TRBJ2-7
clone_size: many
d_call: TRBD1
cdr3_aa: CASSSTGTASGNEQYF
cdr3_nt: TGTGCCAGCAGTTCCACCGGGACAGCCAGTGGGAACGAGCAGTACTTC

v_call: TRBV2
j_call: TRBJ1-6
clone_size: many
d_call: TRBD1
cdr3_aa: CASSEGQGDSPLHF
cdr3_nt: TGTGCCAGCAGTGAAGGGCAGGGGGATTCACCCCTCCACTTT

v_call: TRBV30
j_call: TRBJ2-2
clone_size: many
d_call: TRBD2
cdr3_aa: CAWRGLAVGELFF
cdr3_nt: TGTGCCTGGAGAGGACTAGCGGTGGGGGAGCTGTTTTTT

v_call: TRBV2
j_call: TRBJ2-2
clone_size: NA
d_call: TRBD2
cdr3_aa: CASSVGLAANTGELFF
cdr3_nt: TGTGCCAGCAGCGTAGGACTAGCTGCGAACACCGGGGAGCTGTTTTTT

v_call: TRBV7-3
j_call: TRBJ1-6
clone_size: many
d_call: NA
cdr3_aa: CASSSTGWYNSPLHF
cdr3_nt: TGTGCCAGCAGCTCAACAGGGTGGTATAATTCACCCCTCCACTTT

v_call: TRBV3-1
j_call: TRBJ1-5
clone_size: NA
d_call: NA
cdr3_aa: CASSQQGRGNHPQHF
cdr3_nt: TGTGCCAGCAGCCAACAGGGGCGCGGCAATCATCCCCAGCATTTT

v_call: TRBV15
j_call: TRBJ1-1
clone_size: many
d_call: NA
cdr3_aa: CATSRGRGTEAFF
cdr3_nt: TGTGCCACCAGCAGGGGACGGGGCACTGAAGCTTTCTTT

v_call: TRBV12-3/TRBV12-4
j_call: TRBJ2-7
clone_size: NA
d_call: NA
cdr3_aa: CASSFAQFSEQYF
cdr3_nt: TGTGCCAGCAGTTTTGCGCAATTCTCCGAGCAGTACTTC

v_call: TRBV7-6
j_call: TRBJ1-1
clone_size: NA
d_call: TRBD1
cdr3_aa: CASSLAGTGLNTEAFF
cdr3_nt: TGTGCCAGCAGCTTAGCTGGGACAGGGCTGAACACTGAAGCTTTCTTT

v_call: TRBV28
j_call: TRBJ2-5
clone_size: NA
d_call: NA
cdr3_aa: CASRRPAEETQYF
cdr3_nt: TGTGCCAGCAGAAGACCAGCGGAGGAGACCCAGTACTTC

v_call: TRBV24-1
j_call: TRBJ2-7
clone_size: many
d_call: NA
cdr3_aa: CATLPVQYEQYF
cdr3_nt: TGTGCCACTCTACCAGTGCAGTACGAGCAGTACTTC

v_call: TRBV4-1
j_call: TRBJ2-5
clone_size: NA
d_call: NA
cdr3_aa: CASSQVSGAQETQYF
cdr3_nt: TGCGCCAGCAGCCAAGTCTCAGGGGCGCAAGAGACCCAGTACTTC

v_call: TRBV12-3/TRBV12-4
j_call: TRBJ2-7
clone_size: many
d_call: TRBD1
cdr3_aa: CASSLQGANEQYF
cdr3_nt: TGTGCCAGCAGCCTACAGGGGGCGAACGAGCAGTACTTC

v_call: TRBV12-3/TRBV12-4
j_call: TRBJ2-5
clone_size: many
d_call: NA
cdr3_aa: CASSLSPQQVGETQYF
cdr3_nt: TGTGCCAGCAGTTTATCTCCTCAGCAGGTCGGAGAGACCCAGTACTTC

v_call: TRBV12-3/TRBV12-4
j_call: TRBJ2-5
clone_size: many
d_call: NA
cdr3_aa: CASSLAAPQETQYF
cdr3_nt: TGTGCCAGCAGTTTAGCGGCACCTCAAGAGACCCAGTACTTC

v_call: TRBV9
j_call: TRBJ1-2
clone_size: once
d_call: NA
cdr3_aa: CASSVDSQTWDGYTF
cdr3_nt: TGTGCCAGCAGCGTAGATAGTCAGACTTGGGATGGCTACACCTTC

v_call: TRBV9
j_call: TRBJ2-7
clone_size: NA
d_call: NA
cdr3_aa: CASSVDLGEQYF
cdr3_nt: TGTGCCAGCAGCGTTGACCTAGGCGAGCAGTACTTC

v_call: TRBV4-2
j_call: TRBJ2-7
clone_size: many
d_call: TRBD1
cdr3_aa: CASSQEIRGYEQYF
cdr3_nt: TGTGCCAGCAGCCAAGAGATCAGGGGGTACGAGCAGTACTTC

v_call: TRBV30
j_call: TRBJ1-2
clone_size: many
d_call: NA
cdr3_aa: CAWSGLLDLSYGYTF
cdr3_nt: TGTGCCTGGAGTGGTCTTCTGGACTTGAGCTATGGCTACACCTTC

v_call: TRBV6-1
j_call: TRBJ2-2
clone_size: many
d_call: NA
cdr3_aa: CASSERKGSGELFF
cdr3_nt: TGTGCCAGCAGTGAACGAAAGGGGAGCGGGGAGCTGTTTTTT

v_call: TRBV29-1
j_call: TRBJ1-1
clone_size: many
d_call: TRBD1
cdr3_aa: CSVAKDRVTEAFF
cdr3_nt: TGCAGCGTTGCAAAAGACAGGGTTACTGAAGCTTTCTTT